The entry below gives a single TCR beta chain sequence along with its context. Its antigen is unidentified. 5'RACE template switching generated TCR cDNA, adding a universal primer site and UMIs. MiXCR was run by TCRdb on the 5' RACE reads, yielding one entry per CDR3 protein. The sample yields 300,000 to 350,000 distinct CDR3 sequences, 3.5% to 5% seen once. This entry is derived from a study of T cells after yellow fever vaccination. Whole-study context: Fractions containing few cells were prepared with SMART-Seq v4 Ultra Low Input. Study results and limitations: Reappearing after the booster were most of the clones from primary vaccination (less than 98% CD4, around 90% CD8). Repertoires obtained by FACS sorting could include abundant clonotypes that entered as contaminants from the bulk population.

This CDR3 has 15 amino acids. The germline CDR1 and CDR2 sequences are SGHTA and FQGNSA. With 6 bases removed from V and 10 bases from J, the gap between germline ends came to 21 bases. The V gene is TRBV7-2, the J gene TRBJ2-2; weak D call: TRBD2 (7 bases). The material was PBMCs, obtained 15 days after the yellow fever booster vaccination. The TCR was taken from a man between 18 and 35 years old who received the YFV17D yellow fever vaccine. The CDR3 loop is CASRLLSGGAEELFF. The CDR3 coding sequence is TGTGCCAGCAGACTTCTTAGTGGGGGGGCCGAGGAGCTGTTTTTT.